The 5 T cell receptor beta chains in this list originate from one sample, sequenced in a study of blood T cells in healthy people across ages (dated by TCRdb to about 2015). The library was built by means of 5' RACE. The sequencing machine was an Illumina HiSeq 2500. A second PCR of about 7 to 12 cycles was run with a J-beta primer mix and a sample-barcoded 5' primer. Using fastp at Q25 and MiXCR, TCRdb reprocessed the public reads and kept productive beta chains. Records with the same CDR3 protein are collapsed into one entry carrying the most frequent genes and DNA. Counted in this sample were around 500,000 distinct CDR3 sequences; about 26% of them appeared once. Approximately 3.7% of the sample lies in the top ten. The data were also submitted as part of a second study, on T cells of mothers and their children.

The sample consisted of blood. The receptor source for this set is a boy younger than 10 in good health.

The CDR3 here is CASRTRDSISGNTIYF. The CDR3 DNA reads as TGTGCCAGCAGAACCAGGGACTCAATCTCTGGAAACACCATATATTTT. The gene calls are TRBV12-3 or TRBV12-4 and TRBJ1-3; D is perhaps TRBD1 (5 bases). This CDR3 is built from 16 residues. V was trimmed by 6 bases and J by 0 bases, leaving 15 bases between them.

This clonotype was seen a handful of times. This chain links TRBV20-1 with TRBJ1-2, with D perhaps matching TRBD1 (5 bases). Germline CDR1 is DFQATT and CDR2 is SNEGSKA (reference sequence). CDR3 length equals 13 residues. Trimming cost V 5 bases and J 4 bases, with 14 bases left between them. The CDR3 bases are TGCAGTGCTTGGGACCGGCCCTCCTATGGCTACACCTTC. Protein: CSAWDRPSYGYTF.

This clonotype was counted only a few times. This sequence joins TRBV6-5 and TRBJ2-5, with a weak D call TRBD2 (6 bases). CDR3 length: 17 amino acids. Trimming removed 0 bases at V and 4 bases at J, with 18 bases between. Germline values: CDR1 MNHEY, CDR2 SVGAGI. The CDR3 is CASSYSIAREQGETQYF. The CDR3 DNA sequence: TGTGCCAGCAGTTACTCGATTGCCCGGGAGCAAGGAGAGACCCAGTACTTC.

This clonotype has a handful of counts. V gene TRBV5-1 combines with J gene TRBJ2-7; D call uncertain. The J call is doubtful: the DNA matches TRBJ2-1 better. Germline V gene sequence: CDR1 SGHRS, CDR2 YFSETQ. The CDR3 is 14 amino acids. DNA of the CDR3: TGCGCCAGCAGCTTGGTAGGGCTGGGCGATGAGCAGTTCTTC. Amino acids: CASSLVGLGDEQFF.

This clonotype was seen a handful of times. Sequence at one end of the junction differs from germline and may be a read error. CDR3 nucleotides: TGTGCCAGCACCCGGACGGCAGGGGGCTACGATGAGCAGTTCTTC. Translation: CASTRTAGGYDEQFF. The chain carries TRBV27 and TRBJ2-1; 8 nucleotides align to TRBD1. Germline lookup yields CDR1 MNHEY and CDR2 SMNVEV (reference sequence). The CDR3 has 15 residues.